This is a list of T cell receptor beta chains from one sample in a study of shared clonotypes between healthy human individuals. Assay used: immunoSEQ multiplex PCR; TCRdb lists only in-frame clones, some missing. The sample lists some 2,000,000 clones, about 95% occurring once. The sequenced sample was naive CD8+ T cells sorted from blood. The receptors come from a man between 18 and 29 years old in good health. The CDR3 runs from the conserved cysteine through the conserved F or W. The D gene is left open where the match is weak. Clone size appears in some rows only: once, few, many, or a class for an expanded clone.

CDR3: CAFPEGAEDTGELFF
DNA: TGTGCCTTCCCGGAGGGGGCAGAAGACACCGGGGAGCTGTTTTTT
size: once
J: TRBJ2-2
D: -
V: TRBV9

CDR3: CASSPGQGRDEQYF
DNA: TGTGCCAGCAGTCCCGGACAGGGGCGGGACGAGCAGTACTTC
size: -
J: TRBJ2-7
D: TRBD1
V: TRBV7-9

CDR3: CASSLGRGAGYNEQFF
DNA: TGTGCCAGCAGCCTTGGGCGGGGGGCCGGCTACAATGAGCAGTTCTTC
size: -
J: TRBJ2-1
D: TRBD2
V: TRBV27

CDR3: CASRHREGLGTDTQYF
DNA: TGTGCCAGCAGACACAGGGAGGGCCTAGGGACAGATACGCAGTATTTT
size: -
J: TRBJ2-3
D: -
V: TRBV28

CDR3: CASSLAETQYF
DNA: TGCGCCAGCAGTTTAGCTGAGACCCAGTACTTC
size: -
J: TRBJ2-5
D: -
V: TRBV10-2

CDR3: CASQLGSRGELFF
DNA: TGCGCCAGTCAGCTGGGATCCCGCGGGGAGCTGTTTTTT
size: once
J: TRBJ2-2
D: -
V: TRBV10-1

CDR3: CASSLWGGSVGRHGYTF
DNA: TGTGCCAGCAGCTTGTGGGGGGGTAGTGTGGGCAGACATGGCTACACCTTC
size: -
J: TRBJ1-2
D: -
V: TRBV5-4

CDR3: CASNTGTASTDTQYF
DNA: TGTGCCAGCAATACCGGGACAGCTAGCACAGATACGCAGTATTTT
size: -
J: TRBJ2-3
D: TRBD1
V: TRBV6-1

CDR3: CASSESLDNAYEQYF
DNA: TGTGCCAGCAGTGAATCCCTGGACAATGCCTACGAGCAGTACTTC
size: -
J: TRBJ2-7
D: -
V: TRBV6-1

CDR3: CASSLSGLFQYEQYF
DNA: TGTGCCAGCAGCTTATCGGGTCTCTTCCAGTACGAGCAGTACTTC
size: -
J: TRBJ2-7
D: -
V: TRBV7-6

CDR3: CSTLGQGALDTQYF
DNA: TGCAGCACACTGGGACAGGGGGCTCTAGATACGCAGTATTTT
size: -
J: TRBJ2-3
D: TRBD1
V: TRBV29-1

CDR3: CASSDSRQGPQHF
DNA: TGTGCCAGCAGCGACAGTCGCCAAGGACCCCAGCATTTT
size: -
J: TRBJ1-5
D: -
V: TRBV9

CDR3: CASSSRTLSTDTQYF
DNA: TGTGCCAGTAGTTCACGGACACTTAGCACAGATACGCAGTATTTT
size: -
J: TRBJ2-3
D: -
V: TRBV19

CDR3: CASSQVVGGAPNNEQFF
DNA: TGTGCCAGCAGCCAAGTTGTCGGGGGGGCCCCCAACAATGAGCAGTTCTTC
size: -
J: TRBJ2-1
D: TRBD2
V: TRBV4-2

CDR3: CASSQEYWGLAEYEQYF
DNA: TGCGCCAGCAGCCAAGAATACTGGGGACTAGCGGAGTACGAGCAGTACTTC
size: -
J: TRBJ2-7
D: TRBD2
V: TRBV4-3

CDR3: CAWRRLGEGYEQYF
DNA: TGTGCCTGGAGGCGGTTAGGGGAAGGCTACGAGCAGTACTTC
size: -
J: TRBJ2-7
D: -
V: TRBV30

CDR3: CASSVGAKPTGELFF
DNA: TGTGCCAGCAGTGTGGGGGCGAAACCCACCGGGGAGCTGTTTTTT
size: -
J: TRBJ2-2
D: -
V: TRBV27

CDR3: CASSLSGQVHEQYF
DNA: TGTGCCAGCAGCTTGTCGGGGCAGGTCCACGAGCAGTACTTC
size: -
J: TRBJ2-7
D: -
V: TRBV5-6

CDR3: CAISEGSIEQYF
DNA: TGTGCCATCAGTGAAGGCTCGATCGAGCAGTACTTC
size: -
J: TRBJ2-7
D: -
V: TRBV10-3

CDR3: CASSLGPEGNTEAFF
DNA: TGTGCCAGCAGCTTAGGACCCGAGGGGAACACTGAAGCTTTCTTT
size: few
J: TRBJ1-1
D: -
V: TRBV11-2

CDR3: CASSPREQGRGETQYF
DNA: TGTGCCAGCAGCCCCAGAGAACAGGGAAGAGGGGAGACCCAGTACTTC
size: -
J: TRBJ2-5
D: -
V: TRBV7-9

CDR3: CASSQDSGTGSYEQYF
DNA: TGCGCCAGCAGCCAAGATTCGGGGACAGGGTCCTACGAGCAGTACTTC
size: once
J: TRBJ2-7
D: TRBD1
V: TRBV4-1

CDR3: CARSVTYGYHYEQYF
DNA: TGTGCCAGGAGTGTAACGTATGGCTATCACTACGAGCAGTACTTC
size: -
J: TRBJ2-7
D: -
V: TRBV30

CDR3: CASSQEFTGGYEQYF
DNA: TGCGCCAGCAGCCAAGAATTTACGGGGGGTTACGAGCAGTACTTC
size: once
J: TRBJ2-7
D: TRBD2
V: TRBV4-1

CDR3: CASSFRGFWGGSTDTQYF
DNA: TGTGCCAGCAGTTTTCGGGGTTTCTGGGGGGGCAGCACAGATACGCAGTATTTT
size: -
J: TRBJ2-3
D: -
V: TRBV28

CDR3: CASSLAETEYYSYEQYF
DNA: TGTGCCAGCAGCTTAGCGGAGACAGAATACTACTCCTACGAGCAGTACTTC
size: -
J: TRBJ2-7
D: -
V: TRBV7-9

CDR3: CASSRVTSTDTQYF
DNA: TGTGCCAGCAGCCGGGTGACTAGCACAGATACGCAGTATTTT
size: -
J: TRBJ2-3
D: -
V: TRBV6-6

CDR3: CANSWGLAVYEQYF
DNA: TGTGCCAACAGCTGGGGACTAGCCGTCTACGAGCAGTACTTC
size: -
J: TRBJ2-7
D: TRBD2
V: TRBV7-2

CDR3: CASSPAGTGLYEQYF
DNA: TGTGCCAGCAGCCCCGCGGGGACAGGGCTCTACGAGCAGTACTTC
size: -
J: TRBJ2-7
D: TRBD1
V: TRBV11-3

CDR3: CASSTGRAGNTIYF
DNA: TGTGCCAGCTCCACAGGGAGAGCTGGAAACACCATATATTTT
size: -
J: TRBJ1-3
D: -
V: TRBV13

CDR3: CASSLISQGAPGYTF
DNA: TGTGCCAGCAGCTTAATTTCACAGGGGGCGCCTGGCTACACCTTC
size: once
J: TRBJ1-2
D: TRBD1
V: TRBV7-9

CDR3: CASSLPRTSGSGRNEQFF
DNA: TGTGCCAGCAGTTTACCCCGGACTAGCGGGAGCGGTCGCAATGAGCAGTTCTTC
size: -
J: TRBJ2-1
D: TRBD2
V: TRBV27

CDR3: CASSYGEGTEAFF
DNA: TGTGCTAGCAGCTATGGGGAAGGCACTGAAGCTTTCTTT
size: -
J: TRBJ1-1
D: -
V: TRBV7-7

CDR3: CASREGISYNEQFF
DNA: TGCGCCAGCAGGGAGGGAATCTCCTACAATGAGCAGTTCTTC
size: -
J: TRBJ2-1
D: -
V: TRBV10-2

CDR3: CASSWSGVTSGPYEQYF
DNA: TGCGCCAGCAGTTGGTCAGGGGTAACCTCGGGGCCCTACGAGCAGTACTTC
size: -
J: TRBJ2-7
D: -
V: TRBV5-1

CDR3: CAISDGRDSTWDNEQFF
DNA: TGTGCCATCAGTGACGGTCGGGACAGCACGTGGGACAATGAGCAGTTCTTC
size: -
J: TRBJ2-1
D: TRBD1
V: TRBV10-3

CDR3: CASVDPPYEQYF
DNA: TGTGCCAGCGTAGACCCGCCCTACGAGCAGTACTTC
size: -
J: TRBJ2-7
D: -
V: TRBV2

CDR3: CAWSVSHEQYF
DNA: TGTGCCTGGAGTGTTTCCCACGAGCAGTACTTC
size: few
J: TRBJ2-7
D: -
V: TRBV30

CDR3: CASSLMGGSTEAFF
DNA: TGTGCCAGCAGCTTGATGGGGGGCAGCACTGAAGCTTTCTTT
size: -
J: TRBJ1-1
D: -
V: TRBV5-6

CDR3: CASSELAVGEYEQYF
DNA: TGTGCCAGCAGTGAACTAGCGGTTGGGGAGTACGAGCAGTACTTC
size: once
J: TRBJ2-7
D: TRBD2
V: TRBV6-1

CDR3: CASPGRKNTEAFF
DNA: TGTGCTTCCCCGGGGCGGAAGAACACTGAAGCTTTCTTT
size: -
J: TRBJ1-1
D: -
V: TRBV30